A selection of T cell receptor beta chains follows, all from one sample in a study of beta chain features in type 1 diabetes. Sequencing used immunoSEQ multiplex PCR; TCRdb keeps in-frame clones, though not all of them. The sample shows a few hundred thousand clones, 9.6% of them seen only once. Source material: central memory CD4+ T cells from blood. These receptors all stem from a young man with type 1 diabetes. The CDR3 runs from the conserved cysteine through the conserved F or W. The order of the fields is V gene, D gene, clone size, J gene, CDR3 protein, CDR3 DNA. A D gene is named only where the DNA matches it firmly. Size is stated for part of the rows, as once, few or many counts, or as a class when the clone is expanded.

TRBV6-5,.,.,TRBJ1-2,CASSYGAHRSLYGYTF,TGTGCCAGCAGTTATGGTGCTCATCGGTCCCTCTATGGCTACACCTTC
TRBV4-3,.,.,TRBJ2-7,CASINNEDSYEQYF,TGCGCCAGCATAAATAATGAGGATTCCTACGAGCAGTACTTC
TRBV19,.,.,TRBJ1-2,CASSIGTNYGYTF,TGTGCCAGTAGTATCGGCACCAACTATGGCTACACCTTC
TRBV4-1,.,few,TRBJ2-7,CASSTLDKAYEQYF,TGCGCCAGCAGCACCCTGGACAAGGCTTACGAGCAGTACTTC
TRBV29-1,.,few,TRBJ2-5,CSVDGGIGQETQYF,TGCAGCGTTGACGGTGGGATAGGACAAGAGACCCAGTACTTC
TRBV6-5,.,few,TRBJ2-5,CASSPRPPYQETQYF,TGTGCCAGCAGTCCCAGGCCACCGTACCAAGAGACCCAGTACTTC
TRBV27,TRBD1,few,TRBJ2-7,CASSWTGVSYEQYF,TGTGCCAGCAGCTGGACAGGGGTCTCCTACGAGCAGTACTTC
TRBV5-1,TRBD2,.,TRBJ2-7,CASSLGLAGNYEQYF,TGCGCCAGCAGCTTGGGACTAGCGGGAAACTACGAGCAGTACTTC
TRBV29-1,TRBD1,few,TRBJ2-1,CSGVRQGSYNEQFF,TGCAGCGGCGTACGACAGGGGTCCTACAATGAGCAGTTCTTC
TRBV18,TRBD1,.,TRBJ1-2,CASSPFGETGGSGYTF,TGTGCCAGCTCACCATTCGGCGAGACAGGGGGCTCTGGCTACACCTTC
TRBV25-1,TRBD2,.,TRBJ2-1,CASSATSGSSYNEQFF,TGTGCCAGCAGTGCCACTAGCGGGAGCTCTTACAATGAGCAGTTCTTC
TRBV5-6,.,few,TRBJ2-5,CAWSRQSQETQYF,TGTGCCTGGAGCAGGCAGTCCCAAGAGACCCAGTACTTC
TRBV7-2,.,few,TRBJ2-2,CASSFRFSRRDITGELFF,TGTGCCAGCAGCTTTAGGTTTTCACGGCGGGACATCACCGGGGAGCTGTTTTTT
TRBV4-1,.,.,TRBJ2-5,CASSQGGQETQYF,TGCGCCAGCAGCCAAGGGGGTCAAGAGACCCAGTACTTC
TRBV19,TRBD1,many,TRBJ2-1,CATGPRWDRENNEQFF,TGTGCCACCGGGCCGAGATGGGACAGAGAGAACAATGAGCAGTTCTTC
TRBV19,.,.,TRBJ2-1,CASSPFGEQFF,TGTGCCAGTAGTCCCTTCGGTGAGCAGTTCTTC
TRBV7-9,TRBD1,many,TRBJ1-4,CASSLYSGTEAHEKLFF,TGTGCCAGCAGCTTATACTCCGGGACAGAAGCTCATGAAAAACTGTTTTTT
TRBV11-2,.,.,TRBJ2-7,CASSPKRRFRDEQYF,TGTGCCAGCAGCCCCAAGCGGAGGTTTCGAGACGAGCAGTACTTC
TRBV7-9,TRBD2,few,TRBJ2-1,CASSPPSGSYNEQFF,TGTGCCAGCAGCCCTCCTAGCGGGTCCTACAATGAGCAGTTCTTC
TRBV28,.,few,TRBJ1-3,CASSRDVGNTIYF,TGTGCCAGCAGCCGCGACGTGGGGAACACCATATATTTT
TRBV4-1,TRBD1,.,TRBJ1-5,CTSSQADRGNQPQHF,TGCACCAGCAGCCAAGCAGACAGGGGTAATCAGCCCCAGCATTTT
TRBV4-3,.,.,TRBJ2-6,CASSQEGLYGANVLTF,TGCGCCAGCAGCCAAGAGGGCTTATACGGGGCCAACGTCCTGACTTTC
TRBV5-1,.,few,TRBJ1-4,CASSRPDGNNEKLFF,TGCGCCAGCAGCCGGCCGGACGGAAATAATGAAAAACTGTTTTTT
TRBV5-4,TRBD2,.,TRBJ2-5,CASSLSVSMAGTKETQYF,TGTGCCAGCAGCTTGTCAGTTAGTATGGCGGGGACTAAAGAGACCCAGTACTTC
TRBV7-2,.,.,TRBJ1-5,CASSGKQDQPQHF,TGTGCCAGCAGCGGGAAACAGGATCAGCCCCAGCATTTT
TRBV5-4,TRBD1,.,TRBJ2-7,CASSLGMGTGEEQYF,TGTGCCAGCAGCTTGGGGATGGGTACAGGGGAGGAGCAGTACTTC
TRBV30,TRBD2,.,TRBJ2-1,CAWSGASGYNEQFF,TGTGCCTGGAGTGGGGCTAGCGGCTACAATGAGCAGTTCTTC
TRBV5-4,.,.,TRBJ2-1,CASSFLGGPYNEQFF,TGTGCCAGCAGCTTCCTAGGGGGGCCCTACAATGAGCAGTTCTTC
TRBV5-1,.,.,TRBJ2-5,CASSTEGRTETQYF,TGCGCCAGCAGCACCGAGGGGCGCACAGAGACCCAGTACTTC
TRBV6-5,.,.,TRBJ2-5,CASREVSEETQYF,TGTGCCAGCAGGGAGGTTTCGGAAGAGACCCAGTACTTC
TRBV10-3,.,.,TRBJ2-5,CAISEGTSSETQYF,TGTGCCATCAGTGAAGGGACCTCCTCCGAGACCCAGTACTTC
TRBV7-3,.,once,TRBJ2-5,CASWGQITQYF,TGTGCCTCCTGGGGGCAGATCACCCAGTACTTC
TRBV4-2,TRBD1,.,TRBJ2-7,CASSFRRTGAYEQYF,TGTGCCAGCAGCTTTCGACGGACAGGCGCTTACGAGCAGTACTTC
TRBV2,.,few,TRBJ2-1,CASSPLTGSGSEFF,TGTGCCAGTTCGCCCTTGACAGGGAGCGGGAGTGAGTTCTTC
TRBV10-3,.,.,TRBJ1-4,CASKSTSATNEKLFF,TGTGCCTCCAAATCTACCAGTGCAACTAATGAAAAACTGTTTTTT
TRBV7-3,.,few,TRBJ1-3,CASSLRNRAGNTIYF,TGTGCCAGCAGCTTAAGGAACAGGGCAGGAAACACCATATATTTT
TRBV19,.,few,TRBJ2-3,CASSIQQGKDTQYF,TGTGCCAGTAGTATCCAGCAGGGAAAAGATACGCAGTATTTT
TRBV6-5,.,.,TRBJ2-6,CASSYGTGSGANVLTF,TGTGCCAGCAGTTACGGTACAGGGTCGGGGGCCAACGTCCTGACTTTC
TRBV4-3,.,.,TRBJ2-2,CASSQETSGELFF,TGCGCCAGCAGCCAAGAAACGTCGGGGGAGCTGTTTTTT
TRBV28,TRBD1,few,TRBJ1-4,CASSSWTGGNEKLFF,TGTGCCAGCAGTTCCTGGACAGGGGGAAATGAAAAACTGTTTTTT
TRBV27,TRBD2,many,TRBJ2-1,CASRNLAGGPHNEQFF,TGTGCCAGCAGGAACCTAGCGGGAGGGCCCCACAATGAGCAGTTCTTC
TRBV5-1,TRBD1,.,TRBJ1-2,CASSSDRGTSGGYTF,TGCGCCAGCAGCTCCGACAGGGGAACATCCGGTGGCTACACCTTC